This T cell receptor beta chain was obtained from a study of blood T cell repertoires in COVID-19. Germline lookup yields CDR1 SGHTA and CDR2 FQGNSA. The CDR3 length is 15 residues. The V gene lost 5 bases and the J gene lost 8 bases, with 18 bases spanning the gap. This table comes from immunoSEQ multiplex PCR, and its TCRdb copy is limited to in-frame clones, with some not included. The repertoire holds 250,000 to 350,000 clones, with 70% to 90% as singletons. The source material was PBMCs or T cells enriched from blood (not recorded which). The chain recombines TRBV7-2 with TRBJ1-4, with D maybe TRBD1 (5 bases). This clonotype originated in a woman younger than 45 who had recovered from COVID-19. The CDR3 reads CASSPLEKRGEKLFF. The CDR3, as DNA: TGTGCCAGCAGCCCCCTGGAAAAAAGGGGCGAAAAACTGTTTTTT.